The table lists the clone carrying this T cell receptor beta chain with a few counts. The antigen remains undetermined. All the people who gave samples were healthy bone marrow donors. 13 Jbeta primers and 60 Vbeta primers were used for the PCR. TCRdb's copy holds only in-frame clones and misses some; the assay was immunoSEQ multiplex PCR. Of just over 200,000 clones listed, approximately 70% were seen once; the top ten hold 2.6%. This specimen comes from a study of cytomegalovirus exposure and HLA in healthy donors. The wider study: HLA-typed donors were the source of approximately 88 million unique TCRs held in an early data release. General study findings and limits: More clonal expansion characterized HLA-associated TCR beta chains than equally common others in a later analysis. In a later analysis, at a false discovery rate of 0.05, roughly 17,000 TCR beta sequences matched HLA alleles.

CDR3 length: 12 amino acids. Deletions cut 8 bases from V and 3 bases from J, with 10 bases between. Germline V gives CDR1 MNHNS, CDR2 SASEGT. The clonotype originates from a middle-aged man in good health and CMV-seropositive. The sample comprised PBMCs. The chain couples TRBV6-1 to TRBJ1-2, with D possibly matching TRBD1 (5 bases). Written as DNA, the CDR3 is TGTGCCAGCGGCAGGGAGGACTATGGCTACACCTTC. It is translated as CASGREDYGYTF.